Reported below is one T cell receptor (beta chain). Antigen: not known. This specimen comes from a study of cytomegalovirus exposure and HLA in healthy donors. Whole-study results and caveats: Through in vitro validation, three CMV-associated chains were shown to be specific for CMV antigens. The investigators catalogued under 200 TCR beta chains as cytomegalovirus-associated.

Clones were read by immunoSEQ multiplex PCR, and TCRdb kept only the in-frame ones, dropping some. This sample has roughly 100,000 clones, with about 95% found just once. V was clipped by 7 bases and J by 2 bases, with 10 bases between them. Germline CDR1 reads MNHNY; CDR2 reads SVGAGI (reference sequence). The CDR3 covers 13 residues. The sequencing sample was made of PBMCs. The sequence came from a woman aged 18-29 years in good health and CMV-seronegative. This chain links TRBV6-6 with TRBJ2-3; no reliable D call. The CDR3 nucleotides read TGTGCCAGCACCCCCTCCTTCACAGATACGCAGTATTTT. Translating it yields CASTPSFTDTQYF.